A single sample is the source of the 14 T cell receptor beta chains below, sequenced in a study of T cells after yellow fever vaccination (dated by TCRdb to the late 2010s). The treatment or condition label here, explained by the study, means: live attenuated yellow fever vaccine strain. Library prep was done by 5' RACE. The reads were generated on an Illumina HiSeq 2500. The public reads were reanalyzed by TCRdb: fastp trimming at Q25, MiXCR alignment, in-frame beta chains only. Merged by CDR3 protein, the rows form single entries marked with the most common genes and DNA. The sample yields approximately 120,000 distinct CDR3 sequences; around 7.4% were counted once. The top ten constitute just under 2.5% of the sample. The sequences come from CD4+ T cells sorted from PBMCs, collected around 10 days after the first yellow fever vaccination. The receptor source for this set is a young man who received the YFV17D yellow fever vaccine.

This clonotype has a count of ten or more. The chain joins TRBV27 to TRBJ1-1; 12 nucleotides line up with TRBD1. From germline, CDR1 is MNHEY and CDR2 SMNVEV (reference sequence). The CDR3 has 17 amino acids. Germline trimming cut 3 bases from V and 2 bases from J; bases unmatched to any gene: 7. The DNA of the CDR3 is TGTGCCAGCAGTTTCACGGGACAGGGGGCGGGTAACACTGAAGCTTTCTTT. Amino acids: CASSFTGQGAGNTEAFF.

This clonotype was observed many times. This chain connects TRBV20-1 to TRBJ1-5; perhaps TRBD1 as D (5 bases). The germline gives CDR1 DFQATT, CDR2 SNEGSKA (reference sequence). V lost 3 bases, J lost 8 bases, and 11 bases lay in between. The CDR3 covers 12 residues. CDR3 in amino acids: CSASGGVEPQHF. CDR3 sequence (DNA): TGCAGTGCTAGTGGGGGAGTGGAGCCCCAGCATTTT.

To note about this clonotype: Possible read error: a much larger clone is one base away. The V gene is TRBV5-1, the J gene TRBJ2-3, with D tentatively TRBD2 (5 bases). The CDR3 spans 15 residues. Germline values: CDR1 SGHRS, CDR2 YFSETQ. V lost 3 bases and J lost 8, with 19 bases in between. The CDR3: CASSWSGARAVTQYF. The CDR3 DNA reads TGCGCCAGCAGCTGGAGCGGAGCGCGGGCTGTTACGCAGTATTTT.

This clonotype has ten or more counts. The chain recombines TRBV18 with TRBJ1-1, with 8 bases matching TRBD1. CDR3 length equals 13 residues. The junction had 4 bases not matched to a gene; V was cut back by 5 bases and J by 5 bases. CDR1 and CDR2 (germline): KGHSH, LQKENI. In DNA, the CDR3 is TGTGCCAGCTCAGCAGACAGGGGTACTGAAGCTTTCTTT. Its protein is CASSADRGTEAFF.

This clonotype was counted ten times or more. The gene calls are TRBV3-1 and TRBJ1-6, with no clear D. Per germline, CDR1 LGHDT and CDR2 YNNKEL (reference sequence). V was clipped by 2 bases and J by 8 bases, with 10 bases between them. This CDR3 is built from 14 residues. CDR3 sequence: CASSQMGRDSPLHF. DNA for the CDR3: TGTGCCAGCAGCCAAATGGGCAGAGATTCACCCCTCCACTTT.

This clonotype occurred many times. The V gene is TRBV11-2, the J gene TRBJ1-5, with 9 bases identical to TRBD1. Looked up from germline, CDR1 is SGHAT and CDR2 is FQNNGV. Trimming removed 5 bases from V and 6 bases from J; junction bases left unmatched: 8. This CDR3 region has 15 residues. The CDR3 nucleotides are TGTGCCAGCAGCCCCGGACAGGGGAGGACTCAGCCCCAGCATTTT. It specifies CASSPGQGRTQPQHF.

The J gene is TRBJ2-7, the V gene TRBV7-2; D unresolved. The CDR3 loop spans 15 amino acids. The ends were cut back, 3 bases at V and 8 bases at J, with 20 bases in the middle. CDR1 and CDR2 from the germline V gene are SGHTA and FQGNSA. The CDR3 region is CASSFVRAGPGQQYV. The CDR3 coding sequence is TGTGCCAGCAGCTTCGTCCGGGCCGGACCCGGTCAGCAGTACGTC.

This clonotype was observed at least ten times. CDR3 region: CASSRRAVSYNEQFF. The DNA for the CDR3 is TGCGCCAGCAGTCGCAGAGCCGTCTCCTACAATGAGCAGTTCTTC. The J gene is TRBJ2-1, the V gene TRBV5-1, with D unresolved. The CDR3 is 15 amino acids. Germline CDR1 SGHRS, CDR2 YFSETQ. V dropped 5 bases and J dropped 0 bases, with 12 bases sitting between them. The variable domain in full, with the rest retrieved from reference TRBV5-1 and TRBJ2-1, is KAGVTQTPRYLIKTRGQQVTLSCSPISGHRSVSWYQQTPGQGLQFLFEYFSETQRNKGNFPGRFSGRQFSNSRSEMNVSTLELGDSALYLCASSRRAVSYNEQFFGPGTRLTVL.

The chain uses TRBV28 and TRBJ2-1, with a tentative D call TRBD1 (6 bases). With 5 bases removed from V and 3 bases from J, the gap between germline ends came to 14 bases. The germline CDR1 and CDR2 sequences are MDHEN and SYDVKM. This CDR3 is 15 amino acids long. The CDR3 DNA reads as TGTGCCAGCAGTCCCCCAGGGGTAAGCTACAATGAGCAGTTCTTC. Its translation: CASSPPGVSYNEQFF. Full variable domain (outside the CDR3, taken from reference TRBV28 and TRBJ2-1): DVKVTQSSRYLVKRTGEKVFLECVQDMDHENMFWYRQDPGLGLRLIYFSYDVKMKEKGDIPEGYSVSREKKERFSLILESASTNQTSMYLCASSPPGVSYNEQFFGPGTRLTVL.

The chain carries TRBV5-4 and TRBJ1-2; D is undetermined. CDR3 length equals 13 residues. Trimming removed 3 bases at V and 3 bases at J, with 9 bases between. Germline CDR1 is SGHNT and CDR2 is YYREEE (reference sequence). The CDR3 spells CASSSGAYYGYTF. The DNA of the CDR3 is TGTGCCAGCAGCTCAGGCGCCTACTATGGCTACACCTTC.

There are many counts of this clonotype. The rearrangement joins TRBV5-1 to TRBJ2-1, with a possible D match to TRBD1 (6 bases). Trimming stripped 2 bases from V and 2 bases from J, with 14 bases between. This CDR3 has 16 amino acids. Germline lookup yields CDR1 SGHRS and CDR2 YFSETQ. The CDR3 DNA sequence: TGCGCCAGCAGCTTTGTCAGGGGCCCACCCTACAATGAGCAGTTCTTC. It specifies CASSFVRGPPYNEQFF.

This clonotype was counted at least ten times. The chain carries TRBV21-1 and TRBJ2-7; the table's TRBD1 call for D was not verified on the DNA. TRBV21-1 corresponds to a pseudogene. The length of the CDR3 is 14 residues. The CDR3 loop is CASRSTGLLYEQYF. CDR3 nucleotides: TGTGCCAGCAGATCGACAGGCCTCCTCTACGAGCAGTACTTC.

The genes are TRBV29-1 and TRBJ1-2, with D perhaps TRBD1 (5 bases). In germline, CDR1 is SQVTM, CDR2 ANQGSEA. This CDR3 is built from 15 residues. V was pared by 1 base and J by 4 bases, with 16 bases between. The CDR3 nucleotides read TGCAGCGTTGAAGGGGGGACCGGGGCGAGCTATGGCTACACCTTC. It is translated as CSVEGGTGASYGYTF.

In its sample, this clonotype was seen many times. This chain connects TRBV7-8 to TRBJ2-3; 10 bases align to TRBD2. The CDR3 is made up of 13 amino acids. Per germline, CDR1 SGHVS and CDR2 FQNEAQ. Trimming removed 8 bases from V and 1 base from J; junction bases left unmatched: 0. CDR3 coding DNA: TGTGCCAGCGGACTAGCGGGCACAGATACGCAGTATTTT. This codes for CASGLAGTDTQYF.